This T cell receptor beta chain was captured by sequencing in a study of cytomegalovirus exposure and HLA in healthy donors. General study points: Most likely, a cluster of highly shared sequence variants arose as a sequencing artifact.

It was with 60 Vbeta and 13 Jbeta primers that the PCR ran. The data were produced by immunoSEQ multiplex PCR, yet TCRdb's version contains in-frame clones alone and is incomplete. The data hold about 160,000 clones, with roughly nine tenths observed a single time. The germline V and J ends were trimmed by 3 bases and 4 bases, with 7 bases remaining between them. The CDR3 runs 11 residues. From germline, CDR1 is SQVTM and CDR2 ANQGSEA. A remark on this clone: What it binds is not known.

This chain uses TRBV29-1 with TRBJ2-7; no clear D. Sequenced: PBMCs. This TCR was sampled from a woman in her twenties or thirties in good health and CMV-seronegative. The CDR3 DNA is TGCAGCGTTGAGCGGAATTACGAGCAGTACTTC. It encodes CSVERNYEQYF.